Listed here are 10 T cell receptor beta chains from one sample, sequenced in a study of PD-1 blockade in classical Hodgkin lymphoma. Patients all relapsed after autologous stem cell transplantation, and there was variation in brentuximab vedotin exposure. Sequenced by immunoSEQ multiplex PCR; TCRdb stores in-frame clones only, minus some. The sample includes under 25,000 clones, around 84% of them seen just once. Sequencing used peripheral blood mononuclear cells (PBMCs), obtained at baseline. Receptors originate from a human donor with classical Hodgkin lymphoma.

The chain couples TRBV4-3 to TRBJ1-5, with 7 bases identical to TRBD1. Trimming removed 0 bases from V and 6 bases from J; junction bases left unmatched: 5. Per germline, CDR1 LGHNA and CDR2 YSLEER. CDR3 length equals 15 residues. Here the CDR3 reads CASSQDRGGGQPQHF. CDR3 coding DNA: TGCGCCAGCAGCCAAGATCGAGGGGGCGGTCAGCCCCAGCATTTT.

J is TRBJ2-1 and V is TRBV6-5, with a tentative D call TRBD2 (5 bases). Germline values: CDR1 MNHEY, CDR2 SVGAGI. This CDR3 has 13 amino acids. With 8 bases removed from V and 9 bases from J, the gap between germline ends came to 17 bases. This CDR3 is CASLAGGPPEQFF. The CDR3 region has the DNA TGTGCCAGCTTGGCGGGCGGCCCCCCTGAGCAGTTCTTC.

V and J are TRBV7-2 and TRBJ2-6; no clear D gene. Germline CDR1 reads SGHTA; CDR2 reads FQGNSA. The CDR3 loop spans 17 amino acids. Trimming removed 5 bases from V and 2 bases from J, with 16 bases in between. The CDR3 sequence is CASSPLRSGAGANVLTF. Here the CDR3 DNA reads TGTGCCAGCAGCCCCCTGAGGTCTGGGGCTGGGGCCAACGTCCTGACTTTC.

The chain joins TRBV30 to TRBJ1-1; maybe TRBD1 (5 bases). In germline, CDR1 is GTSNPN, CDR2 SVGIG (reference sequence). The V and J ends lost 5 bases and 5 bases respectively, with 12 bases between them. The CDR3 extends over 12 amino acids. Here the CDR3 DNA reads TGTGCCTGGGGAGAGTGGGGGACTGAAGCTTTCTTT. It codes for CAWGEWGTEAFF.

Comments on this clone: Other DNA sequences in this sample translate to the same CDR3. The chain carries TRBV5-6 and TRBJ2-3; the D is unclear. Trimming pared 2 bases from V and 4 bases from J, leaving 2 bases between. The CDR3 is 11 amino acids. Per the germline V gene, CDR1 is SGHDT and CDR2 is YYEEEE. CDR3 residues: CASSLADTQYF. CDR3 coding DNA: TGTGCCAGCAGCTTAGCAGATACGCAGTATTTT. Combining the CDR3 with reference TRBV5-6 and TRBJ2-3 gives the whole variable domain DAGVTQSPTHLIKTRGQQVTLRCSPKSGHDTVSWYQQALGQGPQFIFQYYEEEERQRGNFPDRFSGHQFPNYSSELNVNALLLGDSALYLCASSLADTQYFGPGTRLTVL.

V gene TRBV18 combines with J gene TRBJ1-1; D is perhaps TRBD1 (5 bases). The germline V and J ends were trimmed by 0 bases and 5 bases, with 10 bases remaining between them. In germline, CDR1 is KGHSH, CDR2 LQKENI. The CDR3 totals 14 residues. The DNA of the CDR3 is TGTGCCAGCTCACCACCGGGGGGGGGAACTGAAGCTTTCTTT. It is translated as CASSPPGGGTEAFF.

This sequence joins TRBV4-3 and TRBJ2-1; 13 bases agree with TRBD2. V trimming: 0 bases; J trimming: 9 bases; junction bases outside the gene matches: 11. This CDR3 is built from 18 residues. In germline, CDR1 is LGHNA, CDR2 YSLEER. CDR3 bases: TGCGCCAGCAGCCAAGAAATACTAGCGGGGGGGCTAATGGGTGAGCAGTTCTTC. Amino acids: CASSQEILAGGLMGEQFF.

In its sample, this clone was seen once. The chain couples TRBV10-3 to TRBJ1-2, with 9 bases that match TRBD1. The J segment lost 7 bases and the V segment lost 1 base, leaving 7 bases of the junction unmatched. The germline gives CDR1 ENHRY, CDR2 SYGVKD. The CDR3 is 15 residues long. CDR3 coding DNA: TGTGCCATCAGTGAGTGGGACAGGGAATACTCTGGCTACACCTTC. As protein: CAISEWDREYSGYTF.

The chain carries TRBV4-3 and TRBJ2-1; D may be TRBD2 (7 bases). CDR1 and CDR2 (germline): LGHNA, YSLEER. The CDR3 is made up of 16 amino acids. V was shortened by 1 base and J by 2 bases, with 12 bases between the two germline ends. The DNA for the CDR3 is TGCGCCAGCAGCCAAGCGCGGGGGCCAACCTACAATGAGCAGTTCTTC. Protein: CASSQARGPTYNEQFF.

The V gene is TRBV11-2, the J gene TRBJ1-2; a possible D gene is TRBD1 (6 bases). Trimming removed 5 bases from V and 1 base from J, with 8 bases in between. This CDR3 has 13 amino acids. In germline, CDR1 is SGHAT, CDR2 FQNNGV. Written as DNA, the CDR3 is TGTGCCAGCAGCCCGGACAGTAACTATGGCTACACCTTC. Residues: CASSPDSNYGYTF. Drawing the rest from reference TRBV11-2 and TRBJ1-2, the complete variable domain is EAGVAQSPRYKIIEKRQSVAFWCNPISGHATLYWYQQILGQGPKLLIQFQNNGVVDDSQLPKDRFSAERLKGVDSTLKIQPAKLEDSAVYLCASSPDSNYGYTFGSGTRLTVV.